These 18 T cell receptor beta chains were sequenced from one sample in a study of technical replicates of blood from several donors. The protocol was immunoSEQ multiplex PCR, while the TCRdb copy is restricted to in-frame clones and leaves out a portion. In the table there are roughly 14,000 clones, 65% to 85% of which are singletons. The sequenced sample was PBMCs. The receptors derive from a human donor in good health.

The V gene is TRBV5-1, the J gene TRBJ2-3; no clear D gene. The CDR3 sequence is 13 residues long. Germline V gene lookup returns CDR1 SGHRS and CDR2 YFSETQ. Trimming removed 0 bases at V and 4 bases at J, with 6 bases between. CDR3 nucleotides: TGCGCCAGCAGCTTGGGTACGGCAGATACGCAGTATTTT. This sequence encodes CASSLGTADTQYF.

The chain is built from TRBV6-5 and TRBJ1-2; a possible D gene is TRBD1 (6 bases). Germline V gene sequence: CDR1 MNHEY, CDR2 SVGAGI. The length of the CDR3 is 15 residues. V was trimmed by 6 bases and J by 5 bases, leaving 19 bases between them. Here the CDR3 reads CASSYGGNRAYGYTF. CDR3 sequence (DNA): TGTGCCAGCAGCTACGGTGGAAACAGGGCTTATGGCTACACCTTC.

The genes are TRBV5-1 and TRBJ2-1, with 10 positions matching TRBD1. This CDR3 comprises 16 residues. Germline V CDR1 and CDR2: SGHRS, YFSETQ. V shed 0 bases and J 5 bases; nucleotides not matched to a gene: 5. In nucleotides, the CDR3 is TGCGCCAGCAGCTTGGTGGGGACAGGGGAGGACAATGAGCAGTTCTTC. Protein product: CASSLVGTGEDNEQFF. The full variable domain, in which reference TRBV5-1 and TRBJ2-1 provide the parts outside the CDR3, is KAGVTQTPRYLIKTRGQQVTLSCSPISGHRSVSWYQQTPGQGLQFLFEYFSETQRNKGNFPGRFSGRQFSNSRSEMNVSTLELGDSALYLCASSLVGTGEDNEQFFGPGTRLTVL.

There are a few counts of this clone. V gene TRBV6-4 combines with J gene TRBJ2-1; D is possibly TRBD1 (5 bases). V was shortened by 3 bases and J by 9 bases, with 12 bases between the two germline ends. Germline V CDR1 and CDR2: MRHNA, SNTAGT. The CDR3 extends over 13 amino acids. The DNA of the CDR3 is TGTGCCAGCAGTGAGGGGCAACGGAGTGAGCAGTTCTTC. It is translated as CASSEGQRSEQFF.

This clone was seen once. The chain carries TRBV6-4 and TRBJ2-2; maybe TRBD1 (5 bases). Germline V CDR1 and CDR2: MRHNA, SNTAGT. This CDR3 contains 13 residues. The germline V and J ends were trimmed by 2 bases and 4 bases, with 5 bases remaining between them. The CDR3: CASSDRGTGELFF. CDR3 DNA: TGTGCCAGCAGTGACAGGGGCACCGGGGAGCTGTTTTTT.

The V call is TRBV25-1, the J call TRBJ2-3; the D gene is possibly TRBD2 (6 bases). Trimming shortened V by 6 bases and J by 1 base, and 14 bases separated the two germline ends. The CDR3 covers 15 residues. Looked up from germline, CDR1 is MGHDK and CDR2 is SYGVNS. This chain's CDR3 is CASSPRGLGTDTQYF. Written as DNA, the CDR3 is TGTGCCAGCAGCCCCCGGGGACTGGGCACAGATACGCAGTATTTT.

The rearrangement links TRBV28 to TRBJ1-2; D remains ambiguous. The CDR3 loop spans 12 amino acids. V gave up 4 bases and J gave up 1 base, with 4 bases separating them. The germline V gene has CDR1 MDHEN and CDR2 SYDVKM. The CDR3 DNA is TGTGCCAGCAGTTCCAATAACTATGGCTACACCTTC. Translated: CASSSNNYGYTF.

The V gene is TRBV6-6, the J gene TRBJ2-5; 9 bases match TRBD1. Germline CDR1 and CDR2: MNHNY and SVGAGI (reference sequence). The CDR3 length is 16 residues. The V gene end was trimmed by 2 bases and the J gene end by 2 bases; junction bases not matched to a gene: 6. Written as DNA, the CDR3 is TGTGCCAGCAGTTACAGGACAGGGGCGCAACAAGAGACCCAGTACTTC. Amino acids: CASSYRTGAQQETQYF.

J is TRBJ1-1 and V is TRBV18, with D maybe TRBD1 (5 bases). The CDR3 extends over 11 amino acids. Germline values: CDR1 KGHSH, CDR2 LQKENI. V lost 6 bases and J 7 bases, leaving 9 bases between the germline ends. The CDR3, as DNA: TGTGCCAGCTCGGGGGAGGGTGAAGCTTTCTTT. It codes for CASSGEGEAFF.

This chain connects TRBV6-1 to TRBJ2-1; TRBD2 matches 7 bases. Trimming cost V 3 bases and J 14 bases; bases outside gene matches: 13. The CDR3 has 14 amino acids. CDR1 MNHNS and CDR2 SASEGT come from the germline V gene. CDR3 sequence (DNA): TGTGCCAGCAGTGACCCACCCAAGCGGGGAGGCGAGTTCTTC. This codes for CASSDPPKRGGEFF.

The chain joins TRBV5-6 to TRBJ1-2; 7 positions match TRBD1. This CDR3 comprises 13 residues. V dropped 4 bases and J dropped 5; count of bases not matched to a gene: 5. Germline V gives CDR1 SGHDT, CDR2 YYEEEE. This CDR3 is CASSEGTEYGYTF. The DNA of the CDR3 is TGTGCCAGCAGCGAAGGGACAGAATATGGCTACACCTTC.

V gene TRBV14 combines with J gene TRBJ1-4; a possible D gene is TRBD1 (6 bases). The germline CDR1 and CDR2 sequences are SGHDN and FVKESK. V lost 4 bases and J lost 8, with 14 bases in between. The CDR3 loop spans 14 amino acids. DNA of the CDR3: TGTGCCAGCAGCCGAACACAGGGTATCGAAAAACTGTTTTTT. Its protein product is CASSRTQGIEKLFF.

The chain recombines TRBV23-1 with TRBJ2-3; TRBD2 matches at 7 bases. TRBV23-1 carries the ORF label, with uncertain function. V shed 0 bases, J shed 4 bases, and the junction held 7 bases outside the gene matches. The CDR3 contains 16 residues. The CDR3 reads CASSQSGLAVSDTQYF. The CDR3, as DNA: TGCGCCAGCAGTCAATCGGGCCTAGCGGTTTCAGATACGCAGTATTTT.

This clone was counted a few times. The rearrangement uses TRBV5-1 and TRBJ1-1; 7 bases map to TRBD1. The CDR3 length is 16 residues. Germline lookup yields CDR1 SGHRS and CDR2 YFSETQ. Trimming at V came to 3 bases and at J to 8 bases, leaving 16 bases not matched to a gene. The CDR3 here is CASSSPGQTINGEAFF. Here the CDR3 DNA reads TGCGCCAGCAGCTCTCCGGGACAGACTATAAACGGGGAAGCTTTCTTT.

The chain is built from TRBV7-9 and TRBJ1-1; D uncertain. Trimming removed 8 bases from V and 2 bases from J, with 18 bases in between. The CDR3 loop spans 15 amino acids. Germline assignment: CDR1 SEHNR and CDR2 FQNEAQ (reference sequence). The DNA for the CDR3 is TGTGCCAGCTCCACCGGGAGCTCGGGAAACACTGAAGCTTTCTTT. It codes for CASSTGSSGNTEAFF. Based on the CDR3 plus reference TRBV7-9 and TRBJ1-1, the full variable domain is DTGVSQNPRHKITKRGQNVTFRCDPISEHNRLYWYRQTLGQGPEFLTYFQNEAQLEKSRLLSDRFSAERPKGSFSTLEIQRTEQGDSAMYLCASSTGSSGNTEAFFGQGTRLTVV.

CDR3 protein: CASSPTGTSGGYNEQFF. CDR3 in DNA: TGCGCCAGCAGCCCCACTGGGACTAGCGGGGGCTACAATGAGCAGTTCTTC. The chain employs TRBV5-1 and TRBJ2-1; TRBD2 aligns across 14 bases. V lost 4 bases, J lost 3 bases, and 6 bases stayed unmatched. This CDR3 contains 17 residues. CDR1 and CDR2 (germline): SGHRS, YFSETQ.

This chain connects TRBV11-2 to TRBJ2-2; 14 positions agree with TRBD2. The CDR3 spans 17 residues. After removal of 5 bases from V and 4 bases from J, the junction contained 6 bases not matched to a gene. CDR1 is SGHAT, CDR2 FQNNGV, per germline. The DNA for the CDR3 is TGTGCCAGCAGCCAACGGACTAGCGGGAGGTTCACCGGGGAGCTGTTTTTT. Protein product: CASSQRTSGRFTGELFF.

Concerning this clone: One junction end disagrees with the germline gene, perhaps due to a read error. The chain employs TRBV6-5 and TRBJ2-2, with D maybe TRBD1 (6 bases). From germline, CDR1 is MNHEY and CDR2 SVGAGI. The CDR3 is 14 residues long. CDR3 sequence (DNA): TGTGCCAGCAGTTACTCGACACAGGGCGGGCAGCTGTTTTTT. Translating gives CASSYSTQGGQLFF.